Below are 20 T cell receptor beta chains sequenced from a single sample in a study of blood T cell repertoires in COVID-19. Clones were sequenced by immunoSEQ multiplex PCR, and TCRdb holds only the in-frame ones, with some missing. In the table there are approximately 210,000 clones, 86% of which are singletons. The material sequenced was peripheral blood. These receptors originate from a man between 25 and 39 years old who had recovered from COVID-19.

The CDR3 nucleotides read TGTGCCAGCAGTTACGGGGGGACTAGTCGCGCAGATACGCAGTATTTT. Amino acid sequence: CASSYGGTSRADTQYF. The genes are TRBV6-5 and TRBJ2-3; 8 bases match TRBD2. The CDR3 is 16 residues long. Trimming cost V 2 bases and J 4 bases; bases outside gene matches: 8. Looked up from germline, CDR1 is MNHEY and CDR2 is SVGAGI.

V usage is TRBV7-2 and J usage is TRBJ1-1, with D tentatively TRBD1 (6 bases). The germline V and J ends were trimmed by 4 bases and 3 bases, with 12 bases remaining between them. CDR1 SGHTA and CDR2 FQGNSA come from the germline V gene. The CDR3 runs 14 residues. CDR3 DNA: TGTGCCAGCAGCTCAACAGGGAGTTACACTGAAGCTTTCTTT. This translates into CASSSTGSYTEAFF.

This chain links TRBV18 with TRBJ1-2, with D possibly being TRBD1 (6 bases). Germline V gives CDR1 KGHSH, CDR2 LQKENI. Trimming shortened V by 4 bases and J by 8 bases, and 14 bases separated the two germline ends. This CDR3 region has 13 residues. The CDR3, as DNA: TGTGCCAGCTCACAGGCACAGGGTGAGGGCTACACCTTC. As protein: CASSQAQGEGYTF.

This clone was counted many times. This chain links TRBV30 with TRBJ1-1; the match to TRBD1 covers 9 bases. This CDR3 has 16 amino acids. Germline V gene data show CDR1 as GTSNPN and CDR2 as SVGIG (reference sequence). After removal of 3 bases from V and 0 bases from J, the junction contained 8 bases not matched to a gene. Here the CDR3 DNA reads TGTGCCTGGAGCGGGACAGGGTTTTTTCTGAACACTGAAGCTTTCTTT. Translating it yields CAWSGTGFFLNTEAFF.

The CDR3 DNA follows: TGTGCCAGTAGTATGTCTTGGCAGGGGGCCTATGGCTACACCTTC. This sequence encodes CASSMSWQGAYGYTF. The chain is built from TRBV19 and TRBJ1-2, with 8 positions matching TRBD1. Per germline, CDR1 LNHDA and CDR2 SQIVND (reference sequence). CDR3 length: 15 residues. J was trimmed by 4 bases and V by 3 bases; bases with no gene match: 7.

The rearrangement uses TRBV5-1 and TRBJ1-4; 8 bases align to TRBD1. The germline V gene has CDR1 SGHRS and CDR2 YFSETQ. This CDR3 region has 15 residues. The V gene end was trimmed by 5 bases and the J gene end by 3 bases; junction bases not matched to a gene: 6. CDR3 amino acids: CASRFGQGPNEKLFF. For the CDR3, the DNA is TGCGCCAGCAGGTTTGGACAGGGCCCTAATGAAAAACTGTTTTTT.

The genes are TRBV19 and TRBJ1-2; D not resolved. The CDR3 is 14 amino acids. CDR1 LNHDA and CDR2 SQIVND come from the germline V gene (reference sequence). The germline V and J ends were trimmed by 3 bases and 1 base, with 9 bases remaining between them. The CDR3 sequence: CASSIPLFNYGYTF. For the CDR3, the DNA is TGTGCCAGTAGTATCCCACTCTTTAACTATGGCTACACCTTC.

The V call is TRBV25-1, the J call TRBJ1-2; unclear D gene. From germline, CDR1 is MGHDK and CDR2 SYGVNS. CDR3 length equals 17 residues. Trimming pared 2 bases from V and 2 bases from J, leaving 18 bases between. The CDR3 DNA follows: TGTGCCAGCAGTGAAGGTGTCCCCGAGGGTTTAAACTATGGCTACACCTTC. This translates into CASSEGVPEGLNYGYTF.

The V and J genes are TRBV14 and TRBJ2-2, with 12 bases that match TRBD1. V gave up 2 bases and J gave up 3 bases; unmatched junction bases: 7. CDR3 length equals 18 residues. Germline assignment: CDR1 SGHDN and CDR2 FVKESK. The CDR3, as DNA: TGTGCCAGCAGCCAAAGGGGGACAGGGGGCCGGGACACCGGGGAGCTGTTTTTT. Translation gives CASSQRGTGGRDTGELFF.

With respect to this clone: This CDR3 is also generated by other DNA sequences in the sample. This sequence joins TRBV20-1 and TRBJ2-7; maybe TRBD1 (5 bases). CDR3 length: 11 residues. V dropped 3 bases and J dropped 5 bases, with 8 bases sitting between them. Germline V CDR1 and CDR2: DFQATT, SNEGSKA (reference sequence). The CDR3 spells CSASSGHEQYF. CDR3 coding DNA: TGCAGTGCTAGTTCAGGGCACGAGCAGTACTTC.

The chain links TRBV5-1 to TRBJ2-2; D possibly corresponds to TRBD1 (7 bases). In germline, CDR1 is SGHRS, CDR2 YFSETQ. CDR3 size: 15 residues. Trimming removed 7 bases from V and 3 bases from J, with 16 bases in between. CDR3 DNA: TGCGCCAGCCAGGGGGGTGTGGGTGACACCGGGGAGCTGTTTTTT. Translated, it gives CASQGGVGDTGELFF.

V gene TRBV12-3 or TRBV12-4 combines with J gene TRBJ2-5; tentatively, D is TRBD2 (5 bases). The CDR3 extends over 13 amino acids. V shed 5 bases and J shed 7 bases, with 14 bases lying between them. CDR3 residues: CASSPGVPVTQYF. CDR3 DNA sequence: TGTGCCAGCAGTCCCGGGGTGCCAGTGACCCAGTACTTC.

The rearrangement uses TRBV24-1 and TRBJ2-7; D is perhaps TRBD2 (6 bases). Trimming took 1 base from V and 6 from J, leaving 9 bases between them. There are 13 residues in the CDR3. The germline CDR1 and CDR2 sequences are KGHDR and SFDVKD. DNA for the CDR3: TGTGCCACCAGTGATTTTAAGGGACTCGAGCAGTACTTC. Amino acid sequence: CATSDFKGLEQYF.

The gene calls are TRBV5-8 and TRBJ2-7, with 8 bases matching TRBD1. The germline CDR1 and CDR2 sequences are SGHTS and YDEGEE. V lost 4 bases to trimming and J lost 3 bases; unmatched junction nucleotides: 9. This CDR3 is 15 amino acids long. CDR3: CASSPSRDRFYEQYF. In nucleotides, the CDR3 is TGTGCCAGCAGCCCAAGCCGGGACAGGTTCTACGAGCAGTACTTC.

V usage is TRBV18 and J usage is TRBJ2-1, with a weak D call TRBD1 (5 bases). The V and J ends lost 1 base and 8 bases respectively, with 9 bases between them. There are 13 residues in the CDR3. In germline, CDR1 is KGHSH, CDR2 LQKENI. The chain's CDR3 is CASSPLQGYEQFF. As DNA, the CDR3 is TGTGCCAGCTCACCACTCCAGGGCTATGAGCAGTTCTTC.

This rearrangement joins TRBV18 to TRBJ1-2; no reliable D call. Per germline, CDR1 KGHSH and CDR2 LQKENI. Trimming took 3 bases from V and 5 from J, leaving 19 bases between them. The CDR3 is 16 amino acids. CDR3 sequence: CASSPSKVQVVYGYTF. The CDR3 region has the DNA TGTGCCAGCTCACCGTCGAAAGTGCAGGTCGTTTATGGCTACACCTTC.

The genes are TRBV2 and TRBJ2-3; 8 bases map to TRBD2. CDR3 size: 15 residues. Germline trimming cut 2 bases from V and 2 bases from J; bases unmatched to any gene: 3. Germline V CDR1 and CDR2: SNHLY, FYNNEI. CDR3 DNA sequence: TGTGCCAGCAGTGAAAGGCGGGGGGACACAGATACGCAGTATTTT. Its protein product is CASSERRGDTDTQYF.

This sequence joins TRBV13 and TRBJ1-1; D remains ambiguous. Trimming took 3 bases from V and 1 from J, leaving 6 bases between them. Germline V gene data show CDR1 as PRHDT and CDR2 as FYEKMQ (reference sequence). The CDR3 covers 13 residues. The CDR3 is CASSFVKNTEAFF. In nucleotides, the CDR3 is TGTGCCAGCAGCTTTGTTAAGAACACTGAAGCTTTCTTT.

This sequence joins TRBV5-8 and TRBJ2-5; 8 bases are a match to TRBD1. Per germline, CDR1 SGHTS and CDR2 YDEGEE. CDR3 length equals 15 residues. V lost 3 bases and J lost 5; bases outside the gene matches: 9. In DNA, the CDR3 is TGTGCCAGCAGCTCCAGGCGGACAGGGCGGGAGACCCAGTACTTC. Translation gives CASSSRRTGRETQYF.

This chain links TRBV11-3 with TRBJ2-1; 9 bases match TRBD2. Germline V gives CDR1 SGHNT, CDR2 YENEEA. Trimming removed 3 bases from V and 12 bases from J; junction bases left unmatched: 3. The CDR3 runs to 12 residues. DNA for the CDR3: TGTGCCAGCAGCTTTAGCGGGGGACGGCAGTTCTTC. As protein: CASSFSGGRQFF. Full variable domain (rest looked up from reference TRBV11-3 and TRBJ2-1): EAGVVQSPRYKIIEKKQPVAFWCNPISGHNTLYWYLQNLGQGPELLIRYENEEAVDDSQLPKDRFSAERLKGVDSTLKIQPAELGDSAVYLCASSFSGGRQFFGPGTRLTVL.